The rows below give T cell receptor beta chains drawn from one sample of a study of response to subunit inactivated influenza vaccine. One entry per CDR3 protein, called by TCRdb with MiXCR from the RT-PCR reads. The sample consists of approximately 700,000 distinct CDR3 sequences, 15% to 17% of them appearing once. The sample consisted of PBMCs from blood, taken about 13 days after vaccination. Every receptor here comes from a man aged 50 or older who received an inactivated influenza vaccine. Both conserved end residues are part of each CDR3. Fields, in order: J gene, clone size, V gene, D gene, CDR3 DNA, CDR3 protein. The D gene is left open where the match is weak. Some rows mark clone size as missing; the rest say once, few, many or name a class of expanded clone.

TRBJ2-5 NA TRBV15 TRBD2 TGTGCCACCAGCTGGGGGGGGCAAGAGACCCAGTACTTC CATSWGGQETQYF
TRBJ1-3 NA TRBV5-5 NA TGTGCCAGCAGCCCCAACCCAGGACGGGATTCTGGAAACACCATATATTTT CASSPNPGRDSGNTIYF
TRBJ1-6 once TRBV5-6 TRBD1 TGTGCCAGCAGCCAAGGGACAGTAGGATCACCCCTCCACTTT CASSQGTVGSPLHF
TRBJ1-6 NA TRBV20-1 NA TGCAGTGCTAGGGGCTGGGGGGGCAGCTCCTATAATTCACCCCTCCACTTT CSARGWGGSSYNSPLHF
TRBJ2-7 few TRBV12-3/TRBV12-4 NA TGTGCCAGCAGTTTTTCCAGGGGGACTCCCTACGAGCAGTACTTC CASSFSRGTPYEQYF
TRBJ2-1 many TRBV7-2 NA TGTGCCAGCAGCTTAGGGTCGGGTTACAATGAGCAGTTCTTC CASSLGSGYNEQFF
TRBJ2-5 few TRBV20-1 NA TGCAGTGCTAGCAGGGAGTTTGAGACCCAGTACTTC CSASREFETQYF
TRBJ2-1 NA TRBV12-3/TRBV12-4 NA TGTGCCAGCAGTCCTCTAGCTTCAAGCTCCTACAATGAGCAGTTCTTC CASSPLASSSYNEQFF
TRBJ2-3 few TRBV20-1 NA TGCAGTGCTATGCGCGGGGCGGGCACAGATACGCAGTATTTT CSAMRGAGTDTQYF
TRBJ2-7 few TRBV5-5 TRBD1 TGTGCCAGCAGACCCGACAGGGGGCTCTACGAGCAGTACTTC CASRPDRGLYEQYF
TRBJ2-5 many TRBV7-2 TRBD1 TGTGCCAGCAGCTCGGGACAGGGAGTATGGGGCCAAGAGACCCAGTACTTC CASSSGQGVWGQETQYF
TRBJ2-2 few TRBV5-8 NA TGTGCCAGCAGCTTGGGAGCTGGCTATGGGGAGCTGTTTTTT CASSLGAGYGELFF
TRBJ2-3 NA TRBV20-1 TRBD2 TGCAGTGCTAGAGAGACCGAGCGGGAGAGGGGGACAGATACGCAGTATTTT CSARETERERGTDTQYF
TRBJ2-2 NA TRBV20-1 NA TGCAGTGCTAGAGGGGGTCGGAATGCGAACACCGGGGAGCTGTTTTTT CSARGGRNANTGELFF
TRBJ2-7 few TRBV20-1 NA TGCAGTGCGAACACTAACACCTACGAGCAGTACTTC CSANTNTYEQYF
TRBJ1-5 few TRBV13 NA TGTGCCAGCAGCTTATCGAGGAATAGCAATCAGCCCCAGCATTTT CASSLSRNSNQPQHF
TRBJ2-1 few TRBV5-1 NA TGCGCCAGCAGTTATTACAGCTCCTACAATGAGCAGTTCTTC CASSYYSSYNEQFF
TRBJ2-5 NA TRBV5-1 TRBD2 TGCGCCAGCAGCTACCGTAGCGGGGGTGGGGAGACCCAGTACTTC CASSYRSGGGETQYF
TRBJ2-1 few TRBV7-9 TRBD2 TGTGCCAGCAGCATTAGCGGGGGACCGTTCAATGAGCAGTTCTTC CASSISGGPFNEQFF
TRBJ2-7 NA TRBV18 NA TGTGCCAGCTCACCAGGGTGGGAAGGCGAGCAGTACTTC CASSPGWEGEQYF
TRBJ1-1 once TRBV7-8 NA TGTGCCAGCGGAAAGACTATACCGAACACTGAAGCTTTCTTT CASGKTIPNTEAFF
TRBJ2-6 NA TRBV7-2 NA TGTGCCAGCAGCTCCCGAAGGGGCTCTGGGGCCAACGTCCTGACTTTC CASSSRRGSGANVLTF
TRBJ2-3 NA TRBV29-1 NA TGCAGCGTTGTAACAGGGTGGTATACGCAGTATTTT CSVVTGWYTQYF
TRBJ2-1 NA TRBV12-3/TRBV12-4 NA TGTGCCAGCAGTTTAGACACGACTATAAGCTCCTACAATGAGCAGTTCTTC CASSLDTTISSYNEQFF
TRBJ1-5 NA TRBV10-2 NA TGCGCCAGCAGTGGAGAGGATTATAGCAATCAGCCCCAGCATTTT CASSGEDYSNQPQHF
TRBJ2-3 few TRBV29-1 TRBD1 TGCAGCGTTGAGGGACAGGACGGAGTGATGGATACGCAGTATTTT CSVEGQDGVMDTQYF
TRBJ2-7 few TRBV5-6 NA TGTGCCAGCAGCTTGCTTGAGGGCCAGAGTAAGCACGAGCAGTACTTC CASSLLEGQSKHEQYF
TRBJ2-5 NA TRBV7-2 NA TGTGCCAGCAGCTTAAATCCGACGACTCGGGTGAAGTCCCAGTACTTC CASSLNPTTRVKSQYF